A single sample gave rise to the 29 T cell receptor beta chains below, sequenced in a study of cytomegalovirus exposure and HLA in healthy donors. PCR was performed using 60 Vbeta and 13 Jbeta primers. Profiled with immunoSEQ multiplex PCR; TCRdb holds only in-frame clones, not every one. The table shows about 120,000 clones, with about 15% occurring only once. The sequenced sample consisted of PBMCs. The receptors shown here come from a female donor in good health and CMV-seropositive.

This clone was seen only once. The chain carries TRBV5-6 and TRBJ2-7; D possibly corresponds to TRBD1 (5 bases). The germline gives CDR1 SGHDT, CDR2 YYEEEE. V was trimmed by 4 bases and J by 6 bases, leaving 17 bases between them. The CDR3 sequence is 14 residues long. CDR3 protein: CASSHDRRSSEQYF. The CDR3 DNA reads TGTGCCAGCAGCCATGACAGAAGGTCGTCCGAGCAGTACTTC. Filled out from reference TRBV5-6 and TRBJ2-7, the complete variable domain reads DAGVTQSPTHLIKTRGQQVTLRCSPKSGHDTVSWYQQALGQGPQFIFQYYEEEERQRGNFPDRFSGHQFPNYSSELNVNALLLGDSALYLCASSHDRRSSEQYFGPGTRLTVT.

A few counts support this clone. The chain links TRBV5-1 to TRBJ1-6, with 10 bases fitting TRBD1. J lost 10 bases, V lost 1 base, and 2 bases had no gene match. Germline CDR1 and CDR2: SGHRS and YFSETQ. This CDR3 comprises 14 residues. CDR3 coding DNA: TGCGCCAGCAGCTTGTGGGGACAGGGGTCACCCCTCCACTTT. Translation: CASSLWGQGSPLHF.

A single count supports this clone. The chain joins TRBV10-2 to TRBJ2-7; 9 bases match TRBD2. The V gene's germline CDR1 is WSHSY and CDR2 SAAADI. The CDR3 spans 15 residues. J gave up 2 bases and V 4 bases, and 6 bases lay outside the gene matches. The CDR3 DNA follows: TGCGCCAGCAGTGGTAGCGGGGGTCACCCCTACGAGCAGTACTTC. Protein product: CASSGSGGHPYEQYF.

This clone was recorded a few times. The V call is TRBV27, the J call TRBJ2-1; perhaps TRBD1 as D (6 bases). V was cut by 6 bases and J by 6 bases, with 18 bases left in between. The CDR3 length is 15 residues. The germline V gene has CDR1 MNHEY and CDR2 SMNVEV (reference sequence). Written as DNA, the CDR3 is TGTGCCAGCAGAACCGGTCCGGGACATGCCAATGAGCAGTTCTTC. Its protein is CASRTGPGHANEQFF.

This clone has more than one count but fewer than ten. The rearrangement joins TRBV6-5 to TRBJ2-2; D might be TRBD2 (5 bases). Between the trimmed V and J ends, which lost 2 bases and 5 bases, there was a span of 9 bases. The CDR3 is 14 residues long. Germline V lookup: CDR1 MNHEY, CDR2 SVGAGI. The CDR3, as DNA: TGTGCCAGCAGTTACCTACGGGGAACCGGGGAGCTGTTTTTT. It codes for CASSYLRGTGELFF.

This clone came up a few times. An end of the junction differs from the germline gene, which may be a read error. The rearrangement uses TRBV6-1 and TRBJ2-3; tentative D call: TRBD2 (6 bases). The germline V gene has CDR1 MNHNS and CDR2 SASEGT. CDR3 length: 15 amino acids. CDR3 loop: CASSQASALGDTQYF. In DNA form, the CDR3 reads TGTGCCAGCAGTCAAGCTAGCGCCCTCGGAGATACGCAGTATTTT.

In this sample, this clone turned up a few times. V gene TRBV5-1 combines with J gene TRBJ2-2; TRBD1 aligns across 7 bases. CDR3 size: 17 residues. CDR1 and CDR2 from the germline V gene are SGHRS and YFSETQ. V lost 1 base, J lost 4 bases, and 10 bases stayed unmatched. In DNA, the CDR3 is TGCGCCAGCAGCTTGAGGAGTGTCAGGGGGAGCACCGGGGAGCTGTTTTTT. This sequence encodes CASSLRSVRGSTGELFF.

This clone was detected only a few times. This rearrangement joins TRBV7-2 to TRBJ2-7; a possible D gene is TRBD1 (6 bases). With 5 bases removed from V and 1 base from J, the gap between germline ends came to 15 bases. The CDR3 covers 15 residues. Germline CDR1 and CDR2: SGHTA and FQGNSA. As DNA, the CDR3 is TGTGCCAGCAGCCTCCGACAGGTGCTTTCCTACGAGCAGTACTTC. This sequence encodes CASSLRQVLSYEQYF.

The chain joins TRBV13 to TRBJ2-6, with D possibly matching TRBD1 (5 bases). Germline lookup yields CDR1 PRHDT and CDR2 FYEKMQ (reference sequence). The CDR3 covers 18 residues. Trimming removed 5 bases at V and 0 bases at J, with 17 bases between. CDR3 sequence: CASSPEQGSSSGANVLTF. As DNA, the CDR3 is TGTGCCAGCAGCCCCGAGCAGGGTTCCAGCTCTGGGGCCAACGTCCTGACTTTC.

This clone was counted only a few times. The chain uses TRBV29-1 and TRBJ2-1, with TRBD2 identical over 14 bases. CDR1 is SQVTM, CDR2 ANQGSEA, per germline. The CDR3 is 17 residues long. The trim removed 6 bases at V and 1 base at J, leaving 8 bases unmatched. The CDR3 DNA reads as TGCAGCGTAAATGGACTAGCGGGGGGAAAATCCTACAATGAGCAGTTCTTC. Encoded protein: CSVNGLAGGKSYNEQFF.

This clone showed up just a few times. The chain combines TRBV7-6 with TRBJ2-5; no firm D call. CDR1 and CDR2 from the germline V gene are SGHVS and FNYEAQ. Between the trimmed V and J ends, which lost 1 base and 2 bases, there was a span of 2 bases. CDR3 length: 12 amino acids. The CDR3 reads CASSLVQETQYF. DNA for the CDR3: TGTGCCAGCAGCTTAGTACAAGAGACCCAGTACTTC.

J is TRBJ2-2 and V is TRBV29-1; D might be TRBD1 (5 bases). The CDR3 loop spans 14 amino acids. Trimming took off 7 bases at V and 0 bases at J, with 12 bases between the two ends. Per germline, CDR1 SQVTM and CDR2 ANQGSEA. This CDR3 is CSARQNPNTGELFF. CDR3 coding DNA: TGCAGCGCTAGACAGAACCCGAACACCGGGGAGCTGTTTTTT.

This clone appeared a few times. The chain couples TRBV6-5 to TRBJ2-7, with 7 bases that match TRBD1. The CDR3 extends over 14 amino acids. Germline V CDR1 and CDR2: MNHEY, SVGAGI. V was pared by 0 bases and J by 6 bases, with 5 bases of the junction left unmatched. The CDR3: CASSYSLNRGEQYF. Written as DNA, the CDR3 is TGTGCCAGCAGTTACTCGCTGAACAGGGGCGAGCAGTACTTC.

This clone showed up just a few times. This chain joins TRBV9 and TRBJ1-2; 8 nucleotides match TRBD1. The V gene end was trimmed by 0 bases and the J gene end by 4 bases; junction bases not matched to a gene: 5. Germline CDR1 is SGDLS and CDR2 is YYNGEE. The CDR3 has 15 residues. The CDR3 sequence: CASSVGDRPSYGYTF. The CDR3 DNA follows: TGTGCCAGCAGCGTAGGGGACAGGCCTTCCTATGGCTACACCTTC.

The CDR3 DNA sequence: TGTGCCAGCAGTTACTCGACAGGGGGCGCGGATGGCTACACCTTC. As protein: CASSYSTGGADGYTF. The chain joins TRBV6-5 to TRBJ1-2, with 10 bases fitting TRBD1. The CDR3 is 15 residues long. V dropped 0 bases and J dropped 6; count of bases not matched to a gene: 4. Germline CDR1 is MNHEY and CDR2 is SVGAGI.

The sample holds a few counts of this clone. V gene TRBV4-3 combines with J gene TRBJ1-5; D gene ambiguous. The V end lost 0 bases, the J end lost 10 bases, and 16 bases lay between the germline ends. Germline-derived CDR1 and CDR2 are LGHNA and YSLEER. The CDR3 runs 15 residues. DNA of the CDR3: TGCGCCAGCAGCCAAGAGGTCGCTAGAAGACTACCCCAGCATTTT. As protein: CASSQEVARRLPQHF.

This clone showed up just a few times. The genes are TRBV5-1 and TRBJ2-7; TRBD2 agrees at 7 bases. Germline V gene sequence: CDR1 SGHRS, CDR2 YFSETQ. Unmatched junction bases numbered 6, after V lost 4 bases and J lost 2 bases. The CDR3 is 14 residues long. DNA for the CDR3: TGCGCCAGCAGCCCGGCCGGGAGGCCCTACGAGCAGTACTTC. This translates into CASSPAGRPYEQYF. Complete variable domain (other parts from reference TRBV5-1 and TRBJ2-7): KAGVTQTPRYLIKTRGQQVTLSCSPISGHRSVSWYQQTPGQGLQFLFEYFSETQRNKGNFPGRFSGRQFSNSRSEMNVSTLELGDSALYLCASSPAGRPYEQYFGPGTRLTVT.

This clone has only a few counts. The chain carries TRBV7-9 and TRBJ1-1, with TRBD1 matching over 9 bases. The length of the CDR3 is 14 residues. Germline CDR1 SEHNR, CDR2 FQNEAQ (reference sequence). V was pared by 5 bases and J by 6 bases, with 7 bases of the junction left unmatched. CDR3 region: CASSLMGTGSEAFF. The CDR3 DNA sequence: TGTGCCAGCAGCCTAATGGGGACAGGGTCTGAAGCTTTCTTT.

The genes are TRBV9 and TRBJ2-3; possibly TRBD2 for D (6 bases). Germline V gene lookup returns CDR1 SGDLS and CDR2 YYNGEE. CDR3 length: 14 residues. V lost 3 bases to trimming and J lost 3 bases, with 11 bases between them. CDR3 sequence (DNA): TGTGCCAGCAGCGAAGGGGCGGGGACAGATACGCAGTATTTT. This codes for CASSEGAGTDTQYF.

The rearrangement links TRBV5-1 to TRBJ1-1; D gene uncertain. Germline CDR1 reads SGHRS; CDR2 reads YFSETQ. CDR3 length: 15 residues. V was shortened by 0 bases and J by 2 bases, with 11 bases between the two germline ends. The CDR3 sequence is CASSLVPGTNTEAFF. The CDR3 nucleotides read TGCGCCAGCAGCTTGGTACCGGGAACCAACACTGAAGCTTTCTTT.

The chain joins TRBV5-1 to TRBJ2-1, with 7 bases that match TRBD2. The length of the CDR3 is 16 residues. With 0 bases clipped from V and 5 bases from J, the junction kept 8 bases outside the gene matches. Germline CDR1 and CDR2: SGHRS and YFSETQ. The CDR3 protein is CASSLDPAGQNNEQFF. The DNA for the CDR3 is TGCGCCAGCAGCTTGGACCCAGCGGGGCAAAACAATGAGCAGTTCTTC. Based on the CDR3 plus reference TRBV5-1 and TRBJ2-1, the full variable domain is KAGVTQTPRYLIKTRGQQVTLSCSPISGHRSVSWYQQTPGQGLQFLFEYFSETQRNKGNFPGRFSGRQFSNSRSEMNVSTLELGDSALYLCASSLDPAGQNNEQFFGPGTRLTVL.

This chain connects TRBV7-9 to TRBJ1-3, with D unclear. The CDR3 spans 12 residues. V gave up 2 bases and J gave up 8 bases, with 7 bases separating them. The germline CDR1 and CDR2 sequences are SEHNR and FQNEAQ (reference sequence). CDR3 in DNA: TGTGCCAGCAGCTTAACCGCAGACACCATATATTTT. Protein: CASSLTADTIYF.

The sample holds a few counts of this clone. The chain combines TRBV5-1 with TRBJ2-2; D call uncertain. This CDR3 is built from 15 residues. CDR1 and CDR2 (germline): SGHRS, YFSETQ. V gave up 4 bases and J gave up 4 bases, with 14 bases separating them. The CDR3 bases are TGCGCCAGCAGCGGCACCACATACACCACCGGGGAGCTGTTTTTT. This gives the protein CASSGTTYTTGELFF.

The V call is TRBV27, the J call TRBJ2-7, with TRBD2 matching over 14 bases. Trimming took 4 bases from V and 4 from J; bases not matched to a gene: 3. This CDR3 contains 15 residues. Germline V gene sequence: CDR1 MNHEY, CDR2 SMNVEV (reference sequence). CDR3 sequence (DNA): TGTGCCAGCAGTTCGAGACTAGCGGGGGGGTACGAGCAGTACTTC. Protein: CASSSRLAGGYEQYF.

This clone was detected only a few times. The J gene is TRBJ1-1, the V gene TRBV7-9; 7 bases fit TRBD1. After removal of 5 bases from V and 0 bases from J, the junction contained 15 bases not matched to a gene. The CDR3 is 18 residues long. CDR1 SEHNR and CDR2 FQNEAQ come from the germline V gene (reference sequence). The CDR3 protein is CASSPPARDSLMNTEAFF. In nucleotides, the CDR3 is TGTGCCAGCAGCCCCCCAGCCAGGGACAGTCTCATGAACACTGAAGCTTTCTTT.

The chain employs TRBV2 and TRBJ2-3; D possibly corresponds to TRBD2 (7 bases). The V end was cut by 1 base, the J end by 4 bases, with 12 bases between. The length of the CDR3 is 15 residues. CDR1 is SNHLY, CDR2 FYNNEI, per germline. CDR3 loop: CASSEVVGGPDTQYF. CDR3 nucleotide sequence: TGTGCCAGCAGTGAAGTTGTGGGGGGGCCAGATACGCAGTATTTT.

This chain links TRBV5-1 with TRBJ2-5, with D tentatively TRBD1 (5 bases). Trimming removed 1 base at V and 5 bases at J, with 12 bases between. This CDR3 region has 14 residues. CDR1 and CDR2 from the germline V gene are SGHRS and YFSETQ. DNA of the CDR3: TGCGCCAGCAGCTTGTTTAGCCCAGGGGAGACCCAGTACTTC. It yields the protein CASSLFSPGETQYF.

This clone occurred a few times. The V gene is TRBV7-6, the J gene TRBJ2-7; tentatively, D is TRBD1 (6 bases). The CDR3 loop spans 14 amino acids. Germline assignment: CDR1 SGHVS and CDR2 FNYEAQ. V gave up 2 bases and J gave up 2 bases, with 10 bases separating them. The CDR3 spells CASSLQGRAYEQYF. The CDR3 coding sequence is TGTGCCAGCAGCTTACAGGGGCGCGCCTACGAGCAGTACTTC. Variable domain in full (rest from reference TRBV7-6 and TRBJ2-7): GAGVSQSPRYKVTKRGQDVALRCDPISGHVSLYWYRQALGQGPEFLTYFNYEAQQDKSGLPNDRFSAERPEGSISTLTIQRTEQRDSAMYRCASSLQGRAYEQYFGPGTRLTVT.

V and J are TRBV5-4 and TRBJ2-2; TRBD1 might be the D (5 bases). This CDR3 region has 15 residues. Germline CDR1 SGHNT, CDR2 YYREEE (reference sequence). V was clipped by 4 bases and J by 0 bases, with 10 bases between them. CDR3 region: CASSRTTTNTGELFF. DNA for the CDR3: TGTGCCAGCAGCCGGACAACCACGAACACCGGGGAGCTGTTTTTT.